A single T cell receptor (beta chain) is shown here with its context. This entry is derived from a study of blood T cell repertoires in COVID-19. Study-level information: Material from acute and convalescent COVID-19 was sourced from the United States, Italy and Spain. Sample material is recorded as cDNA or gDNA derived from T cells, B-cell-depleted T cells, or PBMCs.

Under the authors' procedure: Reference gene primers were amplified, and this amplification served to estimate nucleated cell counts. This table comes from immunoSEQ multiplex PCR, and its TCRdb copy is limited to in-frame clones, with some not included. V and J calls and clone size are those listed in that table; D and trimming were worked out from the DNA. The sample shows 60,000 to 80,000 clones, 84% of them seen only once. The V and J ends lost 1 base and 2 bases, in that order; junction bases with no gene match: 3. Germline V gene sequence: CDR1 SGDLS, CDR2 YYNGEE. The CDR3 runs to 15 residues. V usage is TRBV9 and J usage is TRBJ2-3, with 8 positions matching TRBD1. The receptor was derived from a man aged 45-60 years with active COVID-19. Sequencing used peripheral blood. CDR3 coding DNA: TGTGCCAGCAGCGTACAGGGGGCGAACACAGATACGCAGTATTTT. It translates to CASSVQGANTDTQYF.